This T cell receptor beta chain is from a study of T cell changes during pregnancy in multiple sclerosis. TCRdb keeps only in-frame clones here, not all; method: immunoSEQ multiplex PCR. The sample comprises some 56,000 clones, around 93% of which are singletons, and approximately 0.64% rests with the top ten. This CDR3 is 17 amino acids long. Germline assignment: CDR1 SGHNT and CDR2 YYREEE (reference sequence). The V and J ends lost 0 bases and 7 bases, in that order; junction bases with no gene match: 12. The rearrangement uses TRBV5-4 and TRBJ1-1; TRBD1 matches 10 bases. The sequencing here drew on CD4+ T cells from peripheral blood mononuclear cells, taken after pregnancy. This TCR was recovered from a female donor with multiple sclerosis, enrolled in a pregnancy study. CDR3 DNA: TGTGCCAGCAGCTTGGGGATCCGAAGACAGGGGGCTGATGAAGCTTTCTTT. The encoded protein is CASSLGIRRQGADEAFF.